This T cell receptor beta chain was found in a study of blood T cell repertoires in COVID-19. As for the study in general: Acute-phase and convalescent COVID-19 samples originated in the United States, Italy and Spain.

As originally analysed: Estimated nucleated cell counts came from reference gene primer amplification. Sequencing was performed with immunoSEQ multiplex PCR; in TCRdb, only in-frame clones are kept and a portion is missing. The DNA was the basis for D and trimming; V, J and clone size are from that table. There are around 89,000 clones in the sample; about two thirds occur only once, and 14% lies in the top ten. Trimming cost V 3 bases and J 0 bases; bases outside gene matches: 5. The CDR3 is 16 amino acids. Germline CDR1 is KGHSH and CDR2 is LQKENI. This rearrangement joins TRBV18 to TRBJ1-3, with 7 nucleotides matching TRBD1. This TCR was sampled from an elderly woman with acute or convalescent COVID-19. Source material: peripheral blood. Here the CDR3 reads CASSPRQGSSGNTIYF. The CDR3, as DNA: TGTGCCAGCTCACCCAGACAGGGCAGCTCTGGAAACACCATATATTTT.